This is a list of T cell receptor beta chains from one sample in a study of radiotherapy plus CTLA-4 blockade in lung cancer. This table comes from immunoSEQ multiplex PCR, and its TCRdb copy is limited to in-frame clones, with some not included. Here the sample spans around 20,000 clones, 86% being singletons. The sample consisted of peripheral blood, taken from a patient treated with radiotherapy plus ipilimumab. These receptors all come from a human donor with non-small cell lung cancer whose response to radiotherapy plus ipilimumab could not be evaluated. Both conserved end residues are part of each CDR3. D genes are given only for firm matches. Expanded clones are given a class, and other clones once, few, many or no size at all.

V gene: TRBV7-2; J gene: TRBJ2-1; D gene: NA; clone size: NA; CDR3 DNA: TGTGCCAGCAGCTTAGCGAACAGGTGGGGTTTTAAAAATGAGCAGTTCTTC; CDR3 protein: CASSLANRWGFKNEQFF
V gene: TRBV27; J gene: TRBJ2-3; D gene: NA; clone size: NA; CDR3 DNA: TGTGCCAGCAGTTTAGATGGTGAAGAGGGAAACACGCAGTATTTT; CDR3 protein: CASSLDGEEGNTQYF
V gene: TRBV5-1; J gene: TRBJ1-2; D gene: NA; clone size: NA; CDR3 DNA: TGCGCCAGCAGCTTGGCATGGACAGACTATGGCTACACCTTC; CDR3 protein: CASSLAWTDYGYTF
V gene: TRBV7-2; J gene: TRBJ2-1; D gene: NA; clone size: NA; CDR3 DNA: TGTGCCAGCAACACCAGGGGAAGCTCCTACAATGAGCAGTTCTTC; CDR3 protein: CASNTRGSSYNEQFF
V gene: TRBV28; J gene: TRBJ1-5; D gene: NA; clone size: once; CDR3 DNA: TGTGCCAGCAGCTCCCCGGGGAGCAATCAGCCCCAGCATTTT; CDR3 protein: CASSSPGSNQPQHF
V gene: TRBV21-1; J gene: TRBJ1-2; D gene: NA; clone size: NA; CDR3 DNA: TGTGCCAGCAGCCATCGGGGAGGGGGAAAAAACTATGGCTACACCTTC; CDR3 protein: CASSHRGGGKNYGYTF
V gene: TRBV4-1; J gene: TRBJ2-7; D gene: NA; clone size: NA; CDR3 DNA: TGCGCCAGCAGCCAAGATTCGGCCACTAGCCGACTTAGCTCCTACGAGCAGTACTTC; CDR3 protein: CASSQDSATSRLSSYEQYF
V gene: TRBV5-1; J gene: TRBJ2-7; D gene: TRBD2; clone size: NA; CDR3 DNA: TGCGCCAGCAGCTTGACTAGCGGGAGAGTCGGGTACGAGCAGTACTTC; CDR3 protein: CASSLTSGRVGYEQYF
V gene: TRBV5-1; J gene: TRBJ2-7; D gene: NA; clone size: NA; CDR3 DNA: TGCGCCAGCAGCCCCGGCACGACAGGCTACGAGCAGTACTTC; CDR3 protein: CASSPGTTGYEQYF
V gene: TRBV19; J gene: TRBJ1-5; D gene: NA; clone size: NA; CDR3 DNA: TGTGCCAGTAGTACGGTCAAAAATCAGCCCCAGCATTTT; CDR3 protein: CASSTVKNQPQHF
V gene: TRBV19; J gene: TRBJ1-1; D gene: NA; clone size: NA; CDR3 DNA: TGTGCCAGTGCCATCAGGGGTGACACTGAAGCTTTCTTT; CDR3 protein: CASAIRGDTEAFF
V gene: TRBV6-1; J gene: TRBJ2-2; D gene: NA; clone size: NA; CDR3 DNA: TGTGCCAGCAGTTTTTCCAGGACGAACACCGGGGAGCTGTTTTTT; CDR3 protein: CASSFSRTNTGELFF
V gene: TRBV9; J gene: TRBJ1-6; D gene: NA; clone size: NA; CDR3 DNA: TGTGCCAGCAGCGTAGAGGGACTCTTTTCACCCCTCCACTTT; CDR3 protein: CASSVEGLFSPLHF
V gene: TRBV5-1; J gene: TRBJ2-1; D gene: NA; clone size: once; CDR3 DNA: TGCGCCAGCAGCTTGGGTAGCCCCTACAATGAGCAGTTCTTC; CDR3 protein: CASSLGSPYNEQFF
V gene: TRBV28; J gene: TRBJ1-1; D gene: NA; clone size: few; CDR3 DNA: TGTGCCAGCAGCTATACCGTGAACACTGAAGCTTTCTTT; CDR3 protein: CASSYTVNTEAFF
V gene: TRBV28; J gene: TRBJ1-6; D gene: TRBD1; clone size: few; CDR3 DNA: TGTGCCAGCAGTGCGACGAGACAGGGGAATTCACCCCTCCACTTT; CDR3 protein: CASSATRQGNSPLHF
V gene: TRBV9; J gene: TRBJ2-5; D gene: NA; clone size: few; CDR3 DNA: TGTGCCAGCAGCGTATTCGGGAGAGGGGTACAAGAGACCCAGTACTTC; CDR3 protein: CASSVFGRGVQETQYF
V gene: TRBV28; J gene: TRBJ2-3; D gene: NA; clone size: NA; CDR3 DNA: TGTGCCAGCAGTTTTACGGGGGATACGCAGTATTTT; CDR3 protein: CASSFTGDTQYF
V gene: TRBV6-1; J gene: TRBJ2-2; D gene: TRBD1; clone size: few; CDR3 DNA: TGTGCCAGCGTCTTACAGGGGCGAACCGGGGAGCTGTTTTTT; CDR3 protein: CASVLQGRTGELFF
V gene: TRBV27; J gene: TRBJ2-5; D gene: TRBD1; clone size: NA; CDR3 DNA: TGTGCCAGCAGCGGGACAGGGGGTGGGCAAGAGACCCAGTACTTC; CDR3 protein: CASSGTGGGQETQYF
V gene: TRBV18; J gene: TRBJ2-2; D gene: NA; clone size: NA; CDR3 DNA: TGTGCCAGCTCACCGGGGGCGCTGGGAACCGGGGAGCTGTTTTTT; CDR3 protein: CASSPGALGTGELFF
V gene: TRBV7-2; J gene: TRBJ1-2; D gene: TRBD1; clone size: NA; CDR3 DNA: TGTGCCAGCAGCGCTGGTCCGGGACAGAGTACTGGCTACACCTTC; CDR3 protein: CASSAGPGQSTGYTF
V gene: TRBV10-3; J gene: TRBJ1-4; D gene: TRBD1; clone size: once; CDR3 DNA: TGTGCCATCTCCGAGGGGGCCACAACTAATGAAAAACTGTTTTTT; CDR3 protein: CAISEGATTNEKLFF
V gene: TRBV5-1; J gene: TRBJ1-6; D gene: NA; clone size: NA; CDR3 DNA: TGCGCCAGCAGGGGGGGGGAGGGGTTAAATTCACCCCTCCACTTT; CDR3 protein: CASRGGEGLNSPLHF
V gene: TRBV9; J gene: TRBJ2-2; D gene: NA; clone size: NA; CDR3 DNA: TGTGCCAGCAGCGTCGGGGGAGAGGGCACCGGGGAGCTGTTTTTT; CDR3 protein: CASSVGGEGTGELFF
V gene: TRBV5-1; J gene: TRBJ2-3; D gene: TRBD2; clone size: NA; CDR3 DNA: TGCGCCAGCAGCCAAACCGGGAACCCCCGGGGGGGGGATACGCAGTATTTT; CDR3 protein: CASSQTGNPRGGDTQYF
V gene: TRBV11-2; J gene: TRBJ1-2; D gene: NA; clone size: NA; CDR3 DNA: TGTGCCAGCAGCTTAGATCAGTCGAGGGCCAACTATGGCTACACCTTC; CDR3 protein: CASSLDQSRANYGYTF
V gene: TRBV28; J gene: TRBJ2-1; D gene: NA; clone size: NA; CDR3 DNA: TGTGCCAGCAGTTTATTTAACAATGAGCAGTTCTTC; CDR3 protein: CASSLFNNEQFF
V gene: TRBV14; J gene: TRBJ2-7; D gene: TRBD1; clone size: NA; CDR3 DNA: TGTGCCAGCAGCCAGACAGGGGGAGGCCGCGGGGAGCAGTACTTC; CDR3 protein: CASSQTGGGRGEQYF
V gene: TRBV11-2; J gene: TRBJ1-5; D gene: NA; clone size: once; CDR3 DNA: TGTGCCAGCAGCCAAGGACAGTTCAATCAGCCCCAGCATTTT; CDR3 protein: CASSQGQFNQPQHF
V gene: TRBV6-6; J gene: TRBJ1-4; D gene: NA; clone size: NA; CDR3 DNA: TGTGCCAGCAGAAGGGGGGGGGCTAATGAAAAACTGTTTTTT; CDR3 protein: CASRRGGANEKLFF
V gene: TRBV11-3; J gene: TRBJ2-1; D gene: NA; clone size: NA; CDR3 DNA: TGTGCCAGCGCCCGGGACTCCTCCTACAATGAGCAGTTCTTC; CDR3 protein: CASARDSSYNEQFF
V gene: TRBV5-5; J gene: TRBJ2-7; D gene: TRBD2; clone size: NA; CDR3 DNA: TGTGCCAGCAGCTTGGGGACTAGCGGCATGGACGAGCAGTACTTC; CDR3 protein: CASSLGTSGMDEQYF
V gene: TRBV19; J gene: TRBJ2-1; D gene: TRBD1; clone size: NA; CDR3 DNA: TGTGCCAGTAGTGGATCGGGACAGTTCTCCTACAATGAGCAGTTCTTC; CDR3 protein: CASSGSGQFSYNEQFF
V gene: TRBV2; J gene: TRBJ2-7; D gene: TRBD1; clone size: NA; CDR3 DNA: TGTGCCAGCAGCTTGCCCACAGGGGGCGACGAGCAGTACTTC; CDR3 protein: CASSLPTGGDEQYF
V gene: TRBV28; J gene: TRBJ1-4; D gene: NA; clone size: NA; CDR3 DNA: TGTGCCACTAAGACCCTCGAGGTGGTAAAACTGTTTTTT; CDR3 protein: CATKTLEVVKLFF
V gene: TRBV28; J gene: TRBJ2-1; D gene: TRBD1; clone size: NA; CDR3 DNA: TGTGCCAGCAGTTTACCCGACAGGGGTTCCTACAATGAGCAGTTCTTC; CDR3 protein: CASSLPDRGSYNEQFF
V gene: TRBV28; J gene: TRBJ1-6; D gene: TRBD1; clone size: once; CDR3 DNA: TGTGCCAGCAGTCCGCCGGGGACAGGACATAATTCACCCCTCCACTTT; CDR3 protein: CASSPPGTGHNSPLHF
V gene: TRBV2; J gene: TRBJ2-2; D gene: TRBD1; clone size: once; CDR3 DNA: TGTGCCAGCAAGCGAAGGGGGCAGGGCGTCACCGGGGAGCTGTTTTTT; CDR3 protein: CASKRRGQGVTGELFF
V gene: TRBV19; J gene: TRBJ2-1; D gene: NA; clone size: NA; CDR3 DNA: TGTGCCAGTAGTGGGCGTTATGGTGAGCAGTTCTTC; CDR3 protein: CASSGRYGEQFF
V gene: TRBV11-2; J gene: TRBJ2-7; D gene: NA; clone size: NA; CDR3 DNA: TGTGCCAGCAGCTTAGGCGCCTACGAGCAGTACTTC; CDR3 protein: CASSLGAYEQYF
V gene: TRBV7-8; J gene: TRBJ2-7; D gene: NA; clone size: NA; CDR3 DNA: TGTGCCAGCAGCCACCGACAGGTTTCGTATGAGCAGTACTTC; CDR3 protein: CASSHRQVSYEQYF
V gene: TRBV7-9; J gene: TRBJ1-1; D gene: NA; clone size: NA; CDR3 DNA: TGTGCCAGCAGCTTAACAGGGATGAACACTGAAGCTTTCTTT; CDR3 protein: CASSLTGMNTEAFF
V gene: TRBV5-6; J gene: TRBJ1-1; D gene: TRBD1; clone size: NA; CDR3 DNA: TGTGCCAGCAGCTGGAGGGGCGACAGGGACACTGAAGCTTTCTTT; CDR3 protein: CASSWRGDRDTEAFF
V gene: TRBV28; J gene: TRBJ2-1; D gene: TRBD1; clone size: NA; CDR3 DNA: TGTGCCAGCCGGCGCTGGGGACAGGGCCTCAATGAGCAGTTCTTC; CDR3 protein: CASRRWGQGLNEQFF
V gene: TRBV4-1; J gene: TRBJ2-7; D gene: NA; clone size: NA; CDR3 DNA: TGCGCCAGCAGCCAAGATGAGTTTAGGGGGGAGCAGTACTTC; CDR3 protein: CASSQDEFRGEQYF
V gene: TRBV27; J gene: TRBJ2-3; D gene: TRBD1; clone size: once; CDR3 DNA: TGTGCCAGCGGACAGGGGACGTTGGGTACGCAGTATTTT; CDR3 protein: CASGQGTLGTQYF
V gene: TRBV28; J gene: TRBJ2-7; D gene: TRBD2; clone size: NA; CDR3 DNA: TGTGCCAGCAGCGGACTAGAAATTTACGAGCAGTACTTC; CDR3 protein: CASSGLEIYEQYF
V gene: TRBV6-6; J gene: TRBJ1-5; D gene: TRBD1; clone size: NA; CDR3 DNA: TGTGCCAGCTCTAGGGACAGGGGTTACCAGCCCCAGCATTTT; CDR3 protein: CASSRDRGYQPQHF
V gene: TRBV7-9; J gene: TRBJ1-4; D gene: NA; clone size: once; CDR3 DNA: TGTGCCAGCAGCCCCCGGGGAGGAGTAGGGAATGAAAAACTGTTTTTT; CDR3 protein: CASSPRGGVGNEKLFF
V gene: TRBV18; J gene: TRBJ2-2; D gene: NA; clone size: few; CDR3 DNA: TGTGCCAGCTCTCTTCAGGGGACCAAGAACACCGGGGAGCTGTTTTTT; CDR3 protein: CASSLQGTKNTGELFF
V gene: TRBV28; J gene: TRBJ2-7; D gene: TRBD1; clone size: NA; CDR3 DNA: TGTGCCAGCAGTAGGGACAGGACCGCCTCGAGCTCCTACGAGCAGTACTTC; CDR3 protein: CASSRDRTASSSYEQYF
V gene: TRBV28; J gene: TRBJ2-1; D gene: NA; clone size: NA; CDR3 DNA: TGTGCCAGCAGGTTAAGGAGCTCCTACAATGAGCAGTTCTTC; CDR3 protein: CASRLRSSYNEQFF
V gene: TRBV7-6; J gene: TRBJ2-1; D gene: TRBD2; clone size: NA; CDR3 DNA: TGTGCCAGCAGCCTCACTTTAGGGACTAGCGGGAGGGCCCCCTACAATGAGCAGTTCTTC; CDR3 protein: CASSLTLGTSGRAPYNEQFF
V gene: TRBV4-3; J gene: TRBJ2-7; D gene: NA; clone size: NA; CDR3 DNA: TGCGCCAGCAGCCAAGATAGGGTAGGGGTAAAATACGAGCAGTACTTC; CDR3 protein: CASSQDRVGVKYEQYF
V gene: TRBV2; J gene: TRBJ1-3; D gene: TRBD1; clone size: NA; CDR3 DNA: TGTGCCAGCGGGACAGACCGCTCTGGAAACACCATATATTTT; CDR3 protein: CASGTDRSGNTIYF
V gene: TRBV27; J gene: TRBJ1-4; D gene: NA; clone size: NA; CDR3 DNA: TGTGCCAGCAGTCTCTACGGACAGAGGATGGTCGAAAAACTGTTTTTT; CDR3 protein: CASSLYGQRMVEKLFF
V gene: TRBV5-8; J gene: TRBJ2-7; D gene: NA; clone size: NA; CDR3 DNA: TGTGCCAGCAGCTTCCGCGGGCGCCGGTTAAACGAGCAGTACTTC; CDR3 protein: CASSFRGRRLNEQYF
V gene: TRBV28; J gene: TRBJ2-5; D gene: TRBD2; clone size: NA; CDR3 DNA: TGTGCCAGCAGTACTAGCGGGGAGGCCGAGACCCAGTACTTC; CDR3 protein: CASSTSGEAETQYF